A selection of T cell receptor beta chains follows, all from one sample in a study of T cells in localized non-small cell lung cancer. Method: immunoSEQ multiplex PCR; TCRdb's copy keeps in-frame clones and lacks some. The sample has approximately 67,000 clones, almost 85% seen once. Sequences were derived from peripheral blood, sampled before any cancer treatment. The receptors originated from an older female donor with stage I lung adenocarcinoma. The CDR3 runs from the conserved cysteine through the conserved F or W. D genes are given only for firm matches. Size tells how often a clone was seen (once, few, many) or the class of an expanded clone, and some rows leave it out.

D gene: NA; V gene: TRBV4-2; clone size: NA; J gene: TRBJ2-1; CDR3 protein: CASSQPSTGNEQFF; CDR3 DNA: TGTGCCAGCAGCCAACCCTCCACTGGGAATGAGCAGTTCTTC
D gene: NA; V gene: TRBV11-2; clone size: once; J gene: TRBJ1-1; CDR3 protein: CASSLGDGFNPMNTEAFF; CDR3 DNA: TGTGCCAGCAGCTTAGGGGACGGCTTCAATCCTATGAACACTGAAGCTTTCTTT
D gene: TRBD2; V gene: TRBV6-1; clone size: NA; J gene: TRBJ2-1; CDR3 protein: CASRLAESYNEQFF; CDR3 DNA: TGTGCCAGCAGGCTAGCGGAGTCCTACAATGAGCAGTTCTTC
D gene: TRBD2; V gene: TRBV5-1; clone size: NA; J gene: TRBJ2-3; CDR3 protein: CASSLERGRTDTQYF; CDR3 DNA: TGCGCCAGCAGCTTGGAGCGGGGGCGCACAGATACGCAGTATTTT
D gene: NA; V gene: TRBV9; clone size: NA; J gene: TRBJ2-7; CDR3 protein: CASSVGGEGYEQYF; CDR3 DNA: TGTGCCAGCAGCGTAGGGGGCGAGGGCTACGAGCAGTACTTC
D gene: TRBD1; V gene: TRBV5-4; clone size: NA; J gene: TRBJ1-4; CDR3 protein: CASSLDRGDEKLFF; CDR3 DNA: TGTGCCAGCAGCTTGGACAGGGGGGATGAAAAACTGTTTTTT
D gene: NA; V gene: TRBV6-5; clone size: NA; J gene: TRBJ1-2; CDR3 protein: CASSSRTENYGYTF; CDR3 DNA: TGTGCCAGCAGTTCTCGGACAGAAAACTATGGCTACACCTTC
D gene: NA; V gene: TRBV15; clone size: NA; J gene: TRBJ1-6; CDR3 protein: CATSRDRLRSPLHF; CDR3 DNA: TGTGCCACCAGCAGAGATAGGCTGCGATCACCCCTCCACTTT
D gene: NA; V gene: TRBV5-1; clone size: NA; J gene: TRBJ1-1; CDR3 protein: CASSLAGGGMNTEAFF; CDR3 DNA: TGCGCCAGCAGCTTGGCCGGGGGAGGGATGAACACTGAAGCTTTCTTT
D gene: TRBD1; V gene: TRBV6-6; clone size: once; J gene: TRBJ2-7; CDR3 protein: CASSSILGTASYEQYF; CDR3 DNA: TGTGCCAGCAGTTCTATCCTCGGGACAGCAAGCTACGAGCAGTACTTC
D gene: TRBD1; V gene: TRBV19; clone size: few; J gene: TRBJ1-1; CDR3 protein: CASRTGGTEAFF; CDR3 DNA: TGTGCCAGCCGAACAGGGGGCACTGAAGCTTTCTTT
D gene: TRBD2; V gene: TRBV5-4; clone size: NA; J gene: TRBJ2-5; CDR3 protein: CASSLVAGNQETQYF; CDR3 DNA: TGTGCCAGCAGCTTGGTAGCGGGGAATCAAGAGACCCAGTACTTC
D gene: NA; V gene: TRBV6-6; clone size: NA; J gene: TRBJ1-2; CDR3 protein: CASSSPGENYGYTF; CDR3 DNA: TGTGCCAGCAGTTCCCCAGGGGAGAACTATGGCTACACCTTC
D gene: NA; V gene: TRBV7-2; clone size: NA; J gene: TRBJ1-2; CDR3 protein: CASSPRQTYGYTF; CDR3 DNA: TGTGCCAGCAGCCCCCGACAGACCTACGGCTACACCTTC
D gene: TRBD1; V gene: TRBV6-5; clone size: NA; J gene: TRBJ1-2; CDR3 protein: CASSYSRGQGAGGYTF; CDR3 DNA: TGTGCCAGCAGTTACTCCCGAGGACAGGGGGCGGGTGGCTACACCTTC
D gene: NA; V gene: TRBV10-1; clone size: NA; J gene: TRBJ1-5; CDR3 protein: CASSASINQPQHF; CDR3 DNA: TGCGCCAGCAGTGCTTCCATCAATCAGCCCCAGCATTTT
D gene: TRBD1; V gene: TRBV7-9; clone size: NA; J gene: TRBJ1-2; CDR3 protein: CASSQGQGHGYTF; CDR3 DNA: TGTGCCAGCAGCCAGGGACAGGGACATGGCTACACCTTC
D gene: NA; V gene: TRBV19; clone size: NA; J gene: TRBJ1-4; CDR3 protein: CASHQAGRNEKLFF; CDR3 DNA: TGTGCCAGCCACCAGGCAGGGAGGAATGAAAAACTGTTTTTT
D gene: NA; V gene: TRBV30; clone size: NA; J gene: TRBJ2-1; CDR3 protein: CAWNPQPGLNEQFF; CDR3 DNA: TGTGCCTGGAACCCCCAGCCAGGGTTGAATGAGCAGTTCTTC
D gene: NA; V gene: TRBV5-1; clone size: NA; J gene: TRBJ1-1; CDR3 protein: CASSLVGGNTEAFF; CDR3 DNA: TGCGCCAGCAGCTTGGTGGGAGGGAACACTGAAGCTTTCTTT